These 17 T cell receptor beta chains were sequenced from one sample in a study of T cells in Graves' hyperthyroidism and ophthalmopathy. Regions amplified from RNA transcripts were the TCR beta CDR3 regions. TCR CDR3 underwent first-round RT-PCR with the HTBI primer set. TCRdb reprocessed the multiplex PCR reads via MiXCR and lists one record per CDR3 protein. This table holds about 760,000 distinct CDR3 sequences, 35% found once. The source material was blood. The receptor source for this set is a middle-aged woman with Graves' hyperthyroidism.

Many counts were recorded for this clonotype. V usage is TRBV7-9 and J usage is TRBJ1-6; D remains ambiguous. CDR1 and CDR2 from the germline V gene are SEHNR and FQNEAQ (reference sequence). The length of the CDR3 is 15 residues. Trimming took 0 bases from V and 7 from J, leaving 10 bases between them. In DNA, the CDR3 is TGTGCCAGCAGCTTAGCCACGGGCCCAAATTCACCCCTCCACTTT. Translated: CASSLATGPNSPLHF.

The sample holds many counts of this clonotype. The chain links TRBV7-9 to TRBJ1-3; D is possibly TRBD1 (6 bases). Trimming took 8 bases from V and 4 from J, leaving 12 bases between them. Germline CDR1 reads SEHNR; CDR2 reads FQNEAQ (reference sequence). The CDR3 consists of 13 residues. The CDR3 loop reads CASRGGPGNTIYF. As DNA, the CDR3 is TGTGCCAGCCGTGGGGGGCCAGGAAACACCATATATTTT.

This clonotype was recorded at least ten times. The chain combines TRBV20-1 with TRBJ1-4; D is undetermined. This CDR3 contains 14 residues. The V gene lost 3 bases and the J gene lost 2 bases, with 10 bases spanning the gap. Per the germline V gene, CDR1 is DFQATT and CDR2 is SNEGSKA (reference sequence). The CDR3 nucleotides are TGCAGTGCTAGTTCCGAATCGACTAATGAAAAACTGTTTTTT. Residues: CSASSESTNEKLFF.

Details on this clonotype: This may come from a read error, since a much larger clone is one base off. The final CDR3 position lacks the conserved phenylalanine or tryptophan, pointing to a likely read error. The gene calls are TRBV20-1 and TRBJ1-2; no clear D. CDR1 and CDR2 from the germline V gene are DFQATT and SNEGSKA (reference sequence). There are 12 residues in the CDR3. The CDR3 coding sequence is TGCGGTGCTAGTGAGCCGAAAGGAGGCTACACCTCC. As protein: CGASEPKGGYTS.

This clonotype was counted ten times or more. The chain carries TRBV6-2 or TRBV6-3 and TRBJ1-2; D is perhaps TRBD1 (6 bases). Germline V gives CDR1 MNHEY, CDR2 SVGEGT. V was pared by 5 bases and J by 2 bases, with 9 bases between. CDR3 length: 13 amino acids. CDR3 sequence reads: CASSHRDNYGYTF. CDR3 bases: TGTGCCAGCAGTCACAGGGACAACTATGGCTACACCTTC.

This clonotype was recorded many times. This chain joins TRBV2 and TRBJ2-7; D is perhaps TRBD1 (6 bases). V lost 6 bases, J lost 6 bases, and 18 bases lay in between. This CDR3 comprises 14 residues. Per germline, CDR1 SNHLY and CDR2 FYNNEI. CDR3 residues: CASRPEVGASEQYF. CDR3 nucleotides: TGTGCCAGCAGGCCTGAAGTGGGGGCCAGCGAGCAGTACTTC.

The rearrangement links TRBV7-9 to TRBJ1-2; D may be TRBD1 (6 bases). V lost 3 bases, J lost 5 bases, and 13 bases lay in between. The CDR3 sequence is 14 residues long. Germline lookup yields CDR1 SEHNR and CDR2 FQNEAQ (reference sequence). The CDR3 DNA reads TGTGCCAGCAGCTTGTTGGGGGCAGGTTATGGCTACACCTTC. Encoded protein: CASSLLGAGYGYTF.

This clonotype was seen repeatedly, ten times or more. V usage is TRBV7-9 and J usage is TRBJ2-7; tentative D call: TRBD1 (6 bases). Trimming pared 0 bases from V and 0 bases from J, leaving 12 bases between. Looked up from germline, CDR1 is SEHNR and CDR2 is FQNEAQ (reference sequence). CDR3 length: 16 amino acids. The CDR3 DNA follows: TGTGCCAGCAGCTTAGCTCGGACAGAGAGCTCCTACGAGCAGTACTTC. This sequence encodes CASSLARTESSYEQYF.

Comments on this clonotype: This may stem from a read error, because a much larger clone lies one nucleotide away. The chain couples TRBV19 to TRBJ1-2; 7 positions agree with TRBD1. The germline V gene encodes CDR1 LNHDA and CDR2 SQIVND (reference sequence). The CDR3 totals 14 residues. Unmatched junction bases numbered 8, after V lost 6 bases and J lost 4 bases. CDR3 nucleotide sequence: TGTGCCAGTAGCGGGAACAGGGGATCCTATGGCTACACCTTC. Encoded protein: CASSGNRGSYGYTF.

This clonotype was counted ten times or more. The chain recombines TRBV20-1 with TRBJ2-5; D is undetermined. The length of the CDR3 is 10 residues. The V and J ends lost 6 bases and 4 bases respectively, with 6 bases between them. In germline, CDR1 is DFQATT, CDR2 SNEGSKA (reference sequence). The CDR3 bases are TGCAGTGCCAAGACAGAGACCCAGTACTTC. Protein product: CSAKTETQYF.

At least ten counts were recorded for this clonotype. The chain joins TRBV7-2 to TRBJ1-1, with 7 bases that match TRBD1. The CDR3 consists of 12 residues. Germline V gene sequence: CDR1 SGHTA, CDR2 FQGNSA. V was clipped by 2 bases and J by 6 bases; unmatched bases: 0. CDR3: CASSLQGAEAFF. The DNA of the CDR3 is TGTGCCAGCAGCTTACAGGGGGCTGAAGCTTTCTTT.

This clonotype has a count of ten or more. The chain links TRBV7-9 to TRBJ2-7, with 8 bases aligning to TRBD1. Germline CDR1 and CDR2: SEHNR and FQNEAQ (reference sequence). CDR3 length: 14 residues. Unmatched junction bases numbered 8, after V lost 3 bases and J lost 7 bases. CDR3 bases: TGTGCCAGCAGCTTCGGAGGACAGGGTTTTGAGCAGTACTTC. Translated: CASSFGGQGFEQYF.

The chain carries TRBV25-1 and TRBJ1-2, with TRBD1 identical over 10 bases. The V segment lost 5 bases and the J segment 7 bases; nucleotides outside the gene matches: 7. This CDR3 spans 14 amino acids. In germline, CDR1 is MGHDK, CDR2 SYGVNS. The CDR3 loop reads CASSFLGTGVGYTF. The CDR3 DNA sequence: TGTGCCAGCAGTTTCCTCGGGACAGGGGTTGGCTACACCTTC.

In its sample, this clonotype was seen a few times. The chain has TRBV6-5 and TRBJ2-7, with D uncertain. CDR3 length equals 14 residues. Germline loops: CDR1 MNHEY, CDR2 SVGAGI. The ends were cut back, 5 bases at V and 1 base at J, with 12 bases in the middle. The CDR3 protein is CASSDPTPSYEQYF. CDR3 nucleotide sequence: TGTGCCAGCAGTGACCCCACTCCATCCTACGAGCAGTACTTC.

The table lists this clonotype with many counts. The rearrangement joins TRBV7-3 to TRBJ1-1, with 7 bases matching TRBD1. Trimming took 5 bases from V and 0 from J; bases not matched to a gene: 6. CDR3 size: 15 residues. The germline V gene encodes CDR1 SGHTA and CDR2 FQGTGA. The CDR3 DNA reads TGTGCCAGCAGCCAGACAGGGCTCATGAACACTGAAGCTTTCTTT. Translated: CASSQTGLMNTEAFF. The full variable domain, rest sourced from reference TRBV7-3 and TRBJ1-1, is GAGVSQTPSNKVTEKGKYVELRCDPISGHTALYWYRQSLGQGPEFLIYFQGTGAADDSGLPNDRFFAVRPEGSVSTLKIQRTERGDSAVYLCASSQTGLMNTEAFFGQGTRLTVV.

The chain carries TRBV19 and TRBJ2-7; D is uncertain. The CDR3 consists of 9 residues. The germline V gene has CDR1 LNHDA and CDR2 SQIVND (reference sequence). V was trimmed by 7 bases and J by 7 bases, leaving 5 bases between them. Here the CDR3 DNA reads TGTGCCAGTAACCAGGAGCAGTACTTC. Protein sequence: CASNQEQYF.

Written as DNA, the CDR3 is TGTGCCAGCAGCCGGACAGGGGAGGGATTCTATCAGCCCCAGCATTTT. Residues: CASSRTGEGFYQPQHF. J is TRBJ1-5 and V is TRBV6-5; 9 bases agree with TRBD1. The CDR3 totals 16 residues. The V gene end was trimmed by 6 bases and the J gene end by 5 bases; junction bases not matched to a gene: 11. Per the germline V gene, CDR1 is MNHEY and CDR2 is SVGAGI.